Listed here is a single T cell receptor (beta chain). Sequenced by immunoSEQ multiplex PCR; TCRdb stores in-frame clones only, minus some. Among about 81,000 clones listed, 90% to 97% were seen once. V dropped 2 bases and J dropped 4; count of bases not matched to a gene: 4. The germline V gene has CDR1 MNHNY and CDR2 SVGAGI (reference sequence). This CDR3 region has 15 residues. This entry is derived from a study of technical replicates of blood from several donors. This chain connects TRBV6-6 to TRBJ1-1, with TRBD1 identical over 10 bases. The sample consisted of T cells isolated from PBMCs. This sequence was found in a human donor in good health. In DNA, the CDR3 is TGTGCCAGCAGTTACGGGACAGGGGTGGTCACTGAAGCTTTCTTT. It encodes CASSYGTGVVTEAFF.